This entry describes one T cell receptor beta chain. The sample comes from a study of blood T cell repertoires in COVID-19. The V gene lost 1 base and the J gene lost 5 bases, with 14 bases spanning the gap. This CDR3 is 15 amino acids long. Germline-derived CDR1 and CDR2 are SGHTA and FQGTGA. How the authors handled the data: By means of reference gene primer amplification, nucleated cell counts were estimated. Method: immunoSEQ multiplex PCR; TCRdb's copy keeps in-frame clones and lacks some. V and J calls and clone size are as listed in that table; D and trimming were resolved from the DNA. The sample has 95,000 to 100,000 clones, about 86% seen once.

The specimen sequenced was peripheral blood. V and J are TRBV7-3 and TRBJ2-5, with a weak D call TRBD2 (5 bases). The TCR was taken from a man at least 80 years old with acute or convalescent COVID-19. The CDR3 bases are TGTGCCAGCAGCTTAAGTTCGGGGATCGGGGAGACCCAGTACTTC. This translates into CASSLSSGIGETQYF.